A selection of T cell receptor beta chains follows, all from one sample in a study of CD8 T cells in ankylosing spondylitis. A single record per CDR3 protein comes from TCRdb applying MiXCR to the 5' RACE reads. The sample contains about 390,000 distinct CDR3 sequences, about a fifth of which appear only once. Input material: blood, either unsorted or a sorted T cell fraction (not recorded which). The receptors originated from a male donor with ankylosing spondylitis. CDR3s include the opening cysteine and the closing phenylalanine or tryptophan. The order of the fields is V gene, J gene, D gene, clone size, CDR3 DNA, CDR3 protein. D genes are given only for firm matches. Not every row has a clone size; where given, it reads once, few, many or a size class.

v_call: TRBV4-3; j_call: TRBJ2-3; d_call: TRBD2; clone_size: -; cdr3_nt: TGCGCCAGCAGCCCAGACGGGGGGATCCCCACAGATACGCAGTATTTT; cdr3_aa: CASSPDGGIPTDTQYF
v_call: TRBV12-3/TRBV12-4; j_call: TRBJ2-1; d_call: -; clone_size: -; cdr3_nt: TGTGCCAGCAGTGAATTCTCCTACAATGAGCAGTTCTTC; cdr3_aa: CASSEFSYNEQFF
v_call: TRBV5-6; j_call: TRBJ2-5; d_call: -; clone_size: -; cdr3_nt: TGTGCCAGCAGCCGTCCTAGTGACCGGACCCAGTACTTC; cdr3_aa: CASSRPSDRTQYF
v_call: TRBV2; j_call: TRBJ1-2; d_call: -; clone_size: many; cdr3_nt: TGTGCCAGCAGCGGGACCGACTATGGCTACACCTTC; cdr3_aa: CASSGTDYGYTF
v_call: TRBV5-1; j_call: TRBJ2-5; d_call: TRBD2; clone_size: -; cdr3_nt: TGCGCCAGCAGCCCGTTCCCTAGCGGGAGGCAAGAGACCCAGTACTTC; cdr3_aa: CASSPFPSGRQETQYF
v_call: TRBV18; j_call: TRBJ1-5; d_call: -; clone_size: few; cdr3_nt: TGTGCCAGCTCACCCCTGACAGATCAGCCCCAGCATTTT; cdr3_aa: CASSPLTDQPQHF
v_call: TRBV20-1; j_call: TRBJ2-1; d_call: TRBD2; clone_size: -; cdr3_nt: TGCAGTGCTAGAGAAAGGGGACTAACTGCTGAGCAGTTCTTC; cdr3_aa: CSARERGLTAEQFF
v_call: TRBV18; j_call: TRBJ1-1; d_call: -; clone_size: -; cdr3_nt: TGTGCCAGCTCACCCACCCCAGACCCGCGTGCTGAAGCTTTCTTT; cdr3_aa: CASSPTPDPRAEAFF
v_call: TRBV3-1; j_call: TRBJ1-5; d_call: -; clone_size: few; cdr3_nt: TGTGCCAGCAGCCAGGGGCCGAGCAATCAGCCCCAGCATTTT; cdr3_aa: CASSQGPSNQPQHF
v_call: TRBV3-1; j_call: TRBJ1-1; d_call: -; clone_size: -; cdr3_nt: TGTGCCAGCAGCCAAGTTCTGGTAGGGGACACTGAAGCTTTCTTT; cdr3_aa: CASSQVLVGDTEAFF
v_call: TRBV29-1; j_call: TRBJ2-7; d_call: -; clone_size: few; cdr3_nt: TGCAGCGTTGAAGATTCAGAGCGGTTTGGGCAGTACTTC; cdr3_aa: CSVEDSERFGQYF
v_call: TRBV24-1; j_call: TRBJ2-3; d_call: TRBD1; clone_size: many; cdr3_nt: TGTGCCACCAGTGATCTAACAGGGGAAGCAGATACGCAGTATTTT; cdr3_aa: CATSDLTGEADTQYF
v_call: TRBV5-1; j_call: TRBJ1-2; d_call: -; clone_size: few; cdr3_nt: TGCGCCAGTAATCCGGGACACGTTGGAGACTATGGCTACACCTTC; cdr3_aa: CASNPGHVGDYGYTF
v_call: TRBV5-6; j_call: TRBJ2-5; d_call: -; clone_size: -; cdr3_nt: TGTGCCAGCAGCTTACAGCCTTCTGATCAAGAGACCCAGTACTTC; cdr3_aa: CASSLQPSDQETQYF
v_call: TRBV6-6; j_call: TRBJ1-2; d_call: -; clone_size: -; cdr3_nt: TGTGCCAGCAGGCCCGACAGGTCGGGCTACACCTTC; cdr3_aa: CASRPDRSGYTF
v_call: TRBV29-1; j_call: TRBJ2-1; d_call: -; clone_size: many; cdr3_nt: TGCAGCGTTGAAGAGTCAGCGGATGAGCAGTTCTTC; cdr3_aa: CSVEESADEQFF
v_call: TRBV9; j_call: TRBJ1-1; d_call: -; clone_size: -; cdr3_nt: TGTGCCAGCAGCGTAGCTCCGAGGGACACTGAAGCTTTCTTT; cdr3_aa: CASSVAPRDTEAFF
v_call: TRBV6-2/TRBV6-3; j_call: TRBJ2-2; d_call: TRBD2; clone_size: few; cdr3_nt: TGTGCCAGCAGGCGTGGACTAGCGGGCCTCACCGGGGAGCTGTTTTTT; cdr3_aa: CASRRGLAGLTGELFF
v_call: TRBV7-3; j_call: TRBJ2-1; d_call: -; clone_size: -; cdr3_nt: TGTGCCAGCAGCCGGGCGGCTGATAAGAATGAGCAGTTCTTC; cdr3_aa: CASSRAADKNEQFF
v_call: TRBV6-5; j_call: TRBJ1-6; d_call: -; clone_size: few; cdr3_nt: TGTGCCAGCAGTTACAGCACAGGAAATTCACCCCTCCACTTT; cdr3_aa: CASSYSTGNSPLHF
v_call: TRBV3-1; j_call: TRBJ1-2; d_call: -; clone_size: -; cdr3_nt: TGTGCCAGCAGCCAAGATCTCAGGGGCAGTAACTATGGCTACACCTTC; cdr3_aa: CASSQDLRGSNYGYTF
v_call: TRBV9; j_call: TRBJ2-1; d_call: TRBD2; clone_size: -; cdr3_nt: TGTGCCAGCAACCGGGACCGGGGGGGTGGTGAGCAGTTCTTC; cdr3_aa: CASNRDRGGGEQFF
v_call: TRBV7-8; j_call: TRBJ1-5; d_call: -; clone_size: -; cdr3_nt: TGTGCCAGCAGCTTCACCCAGGGCAATCAGCCCCAGCATTTT; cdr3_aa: CASSFTQGNQPQHF
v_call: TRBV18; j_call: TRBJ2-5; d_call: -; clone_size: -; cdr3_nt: TGTGCCAGCTCACCACCTTCGGGCCCCCATGCAGAGACCCAGTACTTC; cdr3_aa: CASSPPSGPHAETQYF
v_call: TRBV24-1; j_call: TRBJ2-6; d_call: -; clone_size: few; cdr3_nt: TGTGCCACCAGGTCCCCACAAGACTCTGGGGCCAACGTCCTGACTTTC; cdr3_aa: CATRSPQDSGANVLTF
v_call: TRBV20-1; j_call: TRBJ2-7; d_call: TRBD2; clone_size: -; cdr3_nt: TGCAGTGCTAGACCAGGACTAGCGGGATACTACGAGCAGTACTTC; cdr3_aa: CSARPGLAGYYEQYF
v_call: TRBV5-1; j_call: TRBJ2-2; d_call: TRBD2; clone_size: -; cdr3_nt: TGCGCCAGCAGCTTCTCCGGGACTAGTAACACCGGGGAGCTGTTTTTT; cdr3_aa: CASSFSGTSNTGELFF
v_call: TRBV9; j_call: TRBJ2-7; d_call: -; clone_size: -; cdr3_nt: TGTGCCAGCAGCGTAGGGATCCCCATAGGGGGTGAGCAGTACTTC; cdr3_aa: CASSVGIPIGGEQYF
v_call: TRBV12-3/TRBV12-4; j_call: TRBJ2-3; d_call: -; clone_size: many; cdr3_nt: TGTGCCAGCACCCTATCGTCAGGCACAGATACGCAGTATTTT; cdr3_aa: CASTLSSGTDTQYF
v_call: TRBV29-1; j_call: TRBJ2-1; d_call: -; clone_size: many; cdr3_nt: TGCAGCGTTGTAGCCAACCCCGGCAATGAGCAGTTCTTC; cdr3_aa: CSVVANPGNEQFF
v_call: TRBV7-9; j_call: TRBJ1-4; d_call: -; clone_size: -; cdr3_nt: TGTGCCAGCAGCTTATTAGCAACTAATGAAAAACTGTTTTTT; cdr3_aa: CASSLLATNEKLFF
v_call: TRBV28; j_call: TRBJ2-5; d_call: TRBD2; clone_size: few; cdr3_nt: TGTGCCAGCACCCTTACGACTAGCGGGATTGAAGAGACCCAGTACTTC; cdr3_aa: CASTLTTSGIEETQYF
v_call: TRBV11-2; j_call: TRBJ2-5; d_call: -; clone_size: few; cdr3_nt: TGTGCCAGCAGCTTATCCGGGACTGAACAAGAGACCCAGTACTTC; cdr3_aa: CASSLSGTEQETQYF
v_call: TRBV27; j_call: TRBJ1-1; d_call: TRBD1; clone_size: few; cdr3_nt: TGTGCCAGCAGTTTTGGGGACAGGGGGAACACTGAAGCTTTCTTT; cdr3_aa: CASSFGDRGNTEAFF